This T cell receptor beta chain was sequenced for a study of CD8 T cells in ankylosing spondylitis. This clonotype was detected a few times. V lost 1 base and J lost 0, with 13 bases in between. CDR1 is LGHDT and CDR2 is YNNKEL in the germline V gene (reference sequence). This CDR3 is 16 amino acids long. MiXCR was run by TCRdb on the 5' RACE reads, yielding one entry per CDR3 protein. The data contain some 130,000 distinct CDR3 sequences, about 13% of them singletons. The clonotype was recovered from a female donor with ankylosing spondylitis or in good health (not recorded which). Input material: blood, either unsorted or a sorted T cell fraction (not recorded which). This chain joins TRBV3-1 and TRBJ2-7; possible D gene TRBD2, 6 bases. CDR3 amino acids: CASSQVTRESSYEQYF. In DNA, the CDR3 is TGTGCCAGCAGCCAAGTTACCCGGGAGTCCTCCTACGAGCAGTACTTC.